This T cell receptor beta chain originates from a study of cytomegalovirus exposure and HLA in healthy donors. About the research overall: For the approximately 400 genotyped donors, roughly 80% fell within the Caucasian-associated ancestry cluster. Findings of the study overall: Specificity for CMV antigens was confirmed in vitro for three of the CMV-associated chains. Within an earlier analysis, most TCR beta V segments proved productive either about 87% or about 30% of the time. By HLA locus, TCR association rates varied in a later analysis, with DRB1 showing the most and HLA-C the fewest.

Trimming cost V 0 bases and J 5 bases; bases outside gene matches: 10. Germline CDR1 SGHRS, CDR2 YFSETQ. CDR3 size: 17 residues. In the case of this clone: What it recognizes is unknown.

The PCR used 60 Vbeta and 13 Jbeta primers. Using immunoSEQ multiplex PCR, the repertoire was profiled, and TCRdb retains in-frame clones only, with some absent. The sample carries 200,000 to 250,000 clones, around 81% recorded once. The chain combines TRBV5-1 with TRBJ1-4; TRBD1 aligns across 7 bases. The sample taken for sequencing was PBMCs. The clonotype originates from an older woman in good health and CMV-seropositive. This CDR3 is CASSLEFLGQSNEKLFF. The CDR3, as DNA: TGCGCCAGCAGCTTGGAATTCTTGGGACAGTCGAATGAAAAACTGTTTTTT.